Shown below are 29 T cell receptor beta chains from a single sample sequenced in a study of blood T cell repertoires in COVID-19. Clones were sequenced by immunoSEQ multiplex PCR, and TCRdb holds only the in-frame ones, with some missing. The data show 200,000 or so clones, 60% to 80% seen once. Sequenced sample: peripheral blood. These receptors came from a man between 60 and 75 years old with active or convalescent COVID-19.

The CDR3 sequence is CASTSGKGTQYF. The CDR3 DNA reads as TGTGCCAGCACCAGCGGGAAGGGTACGCAGTATTTT. This chain uses TRBV28 with TRBJ2-3, with 7 positions matching TRBD2. V gave up 7 bases and J gave up 8 bases; unmatched junction bases: 6. This CDR3 has 12 residues. Looked up from germline, CDR1 is MDHEN and CDR2 is SYDVKM.

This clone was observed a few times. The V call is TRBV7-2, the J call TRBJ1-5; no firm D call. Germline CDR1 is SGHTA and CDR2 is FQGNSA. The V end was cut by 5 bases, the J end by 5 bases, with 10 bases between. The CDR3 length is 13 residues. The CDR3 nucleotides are TGTGCCAGCAGCCCCCTCCGGGATCAGCCCCAGCATTTT. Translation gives CASSPLRDQPQHF.

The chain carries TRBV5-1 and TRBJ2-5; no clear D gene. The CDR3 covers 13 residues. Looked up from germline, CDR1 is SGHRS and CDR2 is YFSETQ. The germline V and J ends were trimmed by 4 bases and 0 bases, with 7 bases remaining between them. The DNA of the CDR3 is TGCGCCAGCAGCGTGGTCAACCAAGAGACCCAGTACTTC. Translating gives CASSVVNQETQYF.

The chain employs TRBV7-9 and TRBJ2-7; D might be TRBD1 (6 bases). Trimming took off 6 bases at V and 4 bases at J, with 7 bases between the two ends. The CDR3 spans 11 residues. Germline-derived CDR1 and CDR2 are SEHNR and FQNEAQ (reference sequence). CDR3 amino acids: CASSGQYEQYF. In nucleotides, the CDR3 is TGTGCCAGCAGTGGACAGTACGAGCAGTACTTC.

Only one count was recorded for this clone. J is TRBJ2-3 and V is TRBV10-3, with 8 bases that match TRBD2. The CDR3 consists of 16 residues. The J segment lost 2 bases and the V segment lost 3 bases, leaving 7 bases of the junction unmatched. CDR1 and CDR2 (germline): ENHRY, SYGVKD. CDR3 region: CAISEWSSGDTDTQYF. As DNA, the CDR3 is TGTGCCATCAGTGAATGGAGTAGCGGGGACACAGATACGCAGTATTTT.

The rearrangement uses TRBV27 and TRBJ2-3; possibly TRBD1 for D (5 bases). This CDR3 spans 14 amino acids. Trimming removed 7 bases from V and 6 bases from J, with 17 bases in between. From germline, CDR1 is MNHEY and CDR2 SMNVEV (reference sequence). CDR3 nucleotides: TGTGCCAGCACCGATCTAGGGGCCGGCGATACGCAGTATTTT. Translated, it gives CASTDLGAGDTQYF.

Here the CDR3 DNA reads TGCAGCGTTGAATTGGGTAACAGGGTGAACACTGAAGCTTTCTTT. It encodes CSVELGNRVNTEAFF. The rearrangement links TRBV29-1 to TRBJ1-1; D possibly corresponds to TRBD1 (6 bases). V gave up 2 bases and J gave up 0 bases, with 13 bases separating them. Germline V gene lookup returns CDR1 SQVTM and CDR2 ANQGSEA. The CDR3 spans 15 residues.

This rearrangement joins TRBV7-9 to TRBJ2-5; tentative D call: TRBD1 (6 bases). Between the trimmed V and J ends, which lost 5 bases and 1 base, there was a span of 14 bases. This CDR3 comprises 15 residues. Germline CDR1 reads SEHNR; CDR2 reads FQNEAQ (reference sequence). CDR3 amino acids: CASSPGVEGQETQYF. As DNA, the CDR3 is TGTGCCAGCAGCCCAGGGGTTGAGGGCCAAGAGACCCAGTACTTC.

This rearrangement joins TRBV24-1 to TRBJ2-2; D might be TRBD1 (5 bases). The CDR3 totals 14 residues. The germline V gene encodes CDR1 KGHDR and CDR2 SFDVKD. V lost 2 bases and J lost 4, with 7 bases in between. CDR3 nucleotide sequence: TGTGCCACCAGTGATTATGGGGCCACCGGGGAGCTGTTTTTT. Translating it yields CATSDYGATGELFF.

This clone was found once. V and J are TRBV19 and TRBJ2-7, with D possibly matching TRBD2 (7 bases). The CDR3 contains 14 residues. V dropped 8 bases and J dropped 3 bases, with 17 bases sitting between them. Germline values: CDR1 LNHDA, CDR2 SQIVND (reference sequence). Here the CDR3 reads CASGPGGAGYEQYF. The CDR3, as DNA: TGTGCCAGTGGCCCGGGGGGCGCGGGCTACGAGCAGTACTTC.

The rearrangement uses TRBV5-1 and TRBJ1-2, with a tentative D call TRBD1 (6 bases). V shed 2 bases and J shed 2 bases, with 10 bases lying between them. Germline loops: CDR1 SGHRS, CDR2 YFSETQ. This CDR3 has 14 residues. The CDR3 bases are TGCGCCAGCAGCTTAGGTCAGGGGAACTATGGCTACACCTTC. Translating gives CASSLGQGNYGYTF.

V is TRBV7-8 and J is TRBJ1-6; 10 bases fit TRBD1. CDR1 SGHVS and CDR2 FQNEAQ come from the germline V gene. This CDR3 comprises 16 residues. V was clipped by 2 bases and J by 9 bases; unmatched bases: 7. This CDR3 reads CASSLIRDRGSSPLHF. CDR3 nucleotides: TGTGCCAGCAGCTTAATTCGGGACAGGGGATCTTCACCCCTCCACTTT.

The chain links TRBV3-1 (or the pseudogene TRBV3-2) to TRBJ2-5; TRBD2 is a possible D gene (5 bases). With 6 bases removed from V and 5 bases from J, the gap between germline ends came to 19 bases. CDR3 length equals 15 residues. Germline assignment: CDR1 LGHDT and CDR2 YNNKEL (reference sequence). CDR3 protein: CASRPGSARRETQYF. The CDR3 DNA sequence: TGTGCCAGCAGACCTGGCAGCGCCAGGAGGGAGACCCAGTACTTC.

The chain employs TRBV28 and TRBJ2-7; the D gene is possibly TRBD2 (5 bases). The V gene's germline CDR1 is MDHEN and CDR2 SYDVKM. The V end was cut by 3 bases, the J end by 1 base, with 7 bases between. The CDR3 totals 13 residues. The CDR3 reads CASSLRASYEQYF. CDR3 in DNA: TGTGCCAGCAGTTTGCGGGCATCCTACGAGCAGTACTTC.

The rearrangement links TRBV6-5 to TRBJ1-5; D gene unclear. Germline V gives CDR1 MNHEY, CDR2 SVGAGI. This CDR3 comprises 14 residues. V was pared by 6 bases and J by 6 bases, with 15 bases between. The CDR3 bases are TGTGCCAGCAGGGCAGAAATCTCGGGTCAGCCCCAGCATTTT. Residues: CASRAEISGQPQHF.

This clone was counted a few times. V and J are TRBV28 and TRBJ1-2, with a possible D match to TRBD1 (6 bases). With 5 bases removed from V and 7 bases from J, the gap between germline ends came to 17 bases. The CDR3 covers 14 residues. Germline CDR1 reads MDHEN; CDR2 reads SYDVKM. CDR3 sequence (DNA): TGTGCCAGCAGTCAACCACAGGGTATTGGTGGCTACACCTTC. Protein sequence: CASSQPQGIGGYTF.

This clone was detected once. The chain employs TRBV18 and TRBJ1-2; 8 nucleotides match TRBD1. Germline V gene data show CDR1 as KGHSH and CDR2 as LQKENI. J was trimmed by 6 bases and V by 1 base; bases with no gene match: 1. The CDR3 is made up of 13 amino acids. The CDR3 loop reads CASSPQDRDGYTF. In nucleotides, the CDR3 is TGTGCCAGCTCACCACAGGACAGGGATGGCTACACCTTC.

The DNA of the CDR3 is TGTGCCAGCTCACCACAGAAGGGAGGGCCCGGGGCCAACGTCCTGACTTTC. It encodes CASSPQKGGPGANVLTF. J is TRBJ2-6 and V is TRBV18; 7 bases map to TRBD2. This CDR3 region has 17 residues. CDR1 and CDR2 from the germline V gene are KGHSH and LQKENI. J lost 4 bases, V lost 1 base, and 7 bases had no gene match.

As DNA, the CDR3 is TGTGCCAGCAGACCCGGGACAGGGAGAACCTACAATGAGCAGTTCTTC. Residues: CASRPGTGRTYNEQFF. The genes are TRBV2 and TRBJ2-1; 9 nucleotides align to TRBD1. In germline, CDR1 is SNHLY, CDR2 FYNNEI. The V and J ends lost 6 bases and 2 bases, in that order; junction bases with no gene match: 8. The CDR3 is made up of 16 amino acids.

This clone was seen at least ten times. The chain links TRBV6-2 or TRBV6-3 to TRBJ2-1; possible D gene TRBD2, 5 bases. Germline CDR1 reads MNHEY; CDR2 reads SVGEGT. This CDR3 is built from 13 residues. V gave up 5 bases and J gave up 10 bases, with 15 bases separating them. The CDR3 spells CASSPRTGQEQFF. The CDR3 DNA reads TGTGCCAGCAGTCCCCGGACTGGTCAAGAGCAGTTCTTC.

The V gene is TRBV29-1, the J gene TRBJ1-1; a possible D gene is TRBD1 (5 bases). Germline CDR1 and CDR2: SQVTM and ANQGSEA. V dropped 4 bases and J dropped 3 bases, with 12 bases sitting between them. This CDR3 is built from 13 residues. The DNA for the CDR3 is TGCAGCGTTGGGGTCCGGGGGGACACTGAAGCTTTCTTT. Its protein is CSVGVRGDTEAFF.

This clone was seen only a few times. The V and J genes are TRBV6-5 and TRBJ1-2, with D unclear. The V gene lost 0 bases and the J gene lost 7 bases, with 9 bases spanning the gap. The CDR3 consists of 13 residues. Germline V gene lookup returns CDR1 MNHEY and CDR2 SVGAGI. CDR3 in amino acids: CASSYSEGAGYTF. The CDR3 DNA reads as TGTGCCAGCAGTTACTCGGAGGGTGCTGGCTACACCTTC.

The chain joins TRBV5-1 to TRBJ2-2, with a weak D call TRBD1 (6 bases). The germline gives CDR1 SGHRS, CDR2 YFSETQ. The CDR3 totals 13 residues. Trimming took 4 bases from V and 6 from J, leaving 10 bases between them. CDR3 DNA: TGCGCCAGCAGCATCCGACAGGCCGGGGAGCTGTTTTTT. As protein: CASSIRQAGELFF.

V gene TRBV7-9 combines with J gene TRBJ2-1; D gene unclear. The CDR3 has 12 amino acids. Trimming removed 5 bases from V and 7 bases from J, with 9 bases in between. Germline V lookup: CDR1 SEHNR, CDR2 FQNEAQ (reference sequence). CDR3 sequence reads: CASSLAPNEQFF. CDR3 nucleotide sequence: TGTGCCAGCAGCCTGGCCCCGAATGAGCAGTTCTTC.

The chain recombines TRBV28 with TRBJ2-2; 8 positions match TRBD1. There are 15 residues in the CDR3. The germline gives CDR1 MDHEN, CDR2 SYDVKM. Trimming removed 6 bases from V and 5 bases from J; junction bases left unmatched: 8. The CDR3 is CASREQGAGTGELFF. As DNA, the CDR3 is TGTGCCAGCAGGGAGCAGGGGGCGGGAACCGGGGAGCTGTTTTTT.

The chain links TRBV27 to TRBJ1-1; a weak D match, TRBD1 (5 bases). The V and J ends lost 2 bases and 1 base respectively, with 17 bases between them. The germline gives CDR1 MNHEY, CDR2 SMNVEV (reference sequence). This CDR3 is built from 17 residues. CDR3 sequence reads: CASSLDPPGHWNTEAFF. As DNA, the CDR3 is TGTGCCAGCAGTTTAGACCCCCCAGGGCACTGGAACACTGAAGCTTTCTTT.

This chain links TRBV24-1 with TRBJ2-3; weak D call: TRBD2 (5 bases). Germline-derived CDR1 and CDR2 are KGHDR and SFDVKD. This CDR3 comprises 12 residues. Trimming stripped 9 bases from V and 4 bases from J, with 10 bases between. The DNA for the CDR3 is TGTGCCACCGGACTGGATTCAGATACGCAGTATTTT. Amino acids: CATGLDSDTQYF.

The CDR3 nucleotides read TGTGCCAGCAGCTTTGACAGGGCCCAAGAGACCCAGTACTTC. Amino acid sequence: CASSFDRAQETQYF. The gene calls are TRBV5-5 and TRBJ2-5; 7 bases line up with TRBD1. The trim removed 2 bases at V and 1 base at J, leaving 2 bases unmatched. CDR3 length: 14 residues. Germline V gene lookup returns CDR1 SGHKS and CDR2 YYEKEE (reference sequence).

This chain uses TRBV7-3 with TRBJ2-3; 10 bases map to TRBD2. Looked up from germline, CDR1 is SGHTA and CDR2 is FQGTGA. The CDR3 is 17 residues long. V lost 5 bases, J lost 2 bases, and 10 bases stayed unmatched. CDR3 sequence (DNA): TGTGCCAGCAGCCCTCAGCCGGGACTAGCGTACACAGATACGCAGTATTTT. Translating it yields CASSPQPGLAYTDTQYF.